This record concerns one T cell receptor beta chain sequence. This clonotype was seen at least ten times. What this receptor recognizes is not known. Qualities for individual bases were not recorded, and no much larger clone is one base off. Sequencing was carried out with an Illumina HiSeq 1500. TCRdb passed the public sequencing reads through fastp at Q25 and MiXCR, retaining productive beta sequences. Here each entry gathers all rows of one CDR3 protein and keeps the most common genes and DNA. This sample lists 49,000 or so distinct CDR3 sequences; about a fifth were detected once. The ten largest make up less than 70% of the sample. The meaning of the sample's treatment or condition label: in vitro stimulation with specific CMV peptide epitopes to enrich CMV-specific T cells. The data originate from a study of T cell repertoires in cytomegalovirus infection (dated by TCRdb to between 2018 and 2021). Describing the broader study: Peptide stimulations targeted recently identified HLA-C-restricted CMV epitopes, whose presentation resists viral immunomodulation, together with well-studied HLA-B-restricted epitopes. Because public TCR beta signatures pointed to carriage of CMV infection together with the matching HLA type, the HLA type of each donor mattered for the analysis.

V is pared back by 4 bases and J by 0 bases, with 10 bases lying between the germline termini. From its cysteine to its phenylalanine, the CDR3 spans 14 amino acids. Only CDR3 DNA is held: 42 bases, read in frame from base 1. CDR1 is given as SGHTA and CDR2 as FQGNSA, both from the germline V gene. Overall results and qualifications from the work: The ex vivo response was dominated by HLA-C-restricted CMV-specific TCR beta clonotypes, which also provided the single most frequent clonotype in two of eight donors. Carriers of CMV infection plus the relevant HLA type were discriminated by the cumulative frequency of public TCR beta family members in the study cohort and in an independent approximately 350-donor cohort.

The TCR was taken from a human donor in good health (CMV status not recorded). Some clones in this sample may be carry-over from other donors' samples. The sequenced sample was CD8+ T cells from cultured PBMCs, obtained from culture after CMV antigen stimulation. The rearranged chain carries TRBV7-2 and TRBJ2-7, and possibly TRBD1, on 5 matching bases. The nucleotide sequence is TGTGCCAGCAGCTGGGGTACAGGCTCCTACGAGCAGTACTTC. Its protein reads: CASSWGTGSYEQYF. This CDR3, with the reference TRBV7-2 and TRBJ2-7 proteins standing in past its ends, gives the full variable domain GAGVSQSPSNKVTEKGKDVELRCDPISGHTALYWYRQSLGQGLEFLIYFQGNSAPDKSGLPSDRFSAERTGGSVSTLTIQRTQQEDSAVYLCASSWGTGSYEQYFGPGTRLTVT.